The T cell receptor beta chain under discussion was sequenced for a study of shared clonotypes between healthy human individuals. Comment on this clone: Its matching antigen is unknown.

From germline, CDR1 is MGHRA and CDR2 YSYEKL. The ends were cut back, 1 base at V and 8 bases at J, with 11 bases in the middle. This CDR3 region has 14 residues. Regarding the study as a whole: Sampling used blood alone; tissue repertoires probably differ.

The naive CD8 subset, CD45RO-negative cells positively selected for CCR7, excluded terminally differentiated effector memory CD45RA+ cells. Clones were read by immunoSEQ multiplex PCR, and TCRdb kept only the in-frame ones, dropping some. The data contain around 2,000,000 clones, approximately 94% of them singletons. Sequencing was done on a sample of naive CD8+ T cells sorted from blood. The clonotype originates from a man between 18 and 29 years old in good health. The rearrangement joins TRBV4-1 to TRBJ1-4; D perhaps matches TRBD1 (6 bases). The CDR3, as DNA: TGCGCCAGCAGCCAAGGGACAGCGGGGGAAAAACTGTTTTTT. Translated, it gives CASSQGTAGEKLFF.